This T cell receptor (beta chain) was sequenced for a study of glioma-infiltrating T cells after dendritic cell vaccination. Regarding the study as a whole: Higher pretreatment TIL content predicted longer progression-free time and survival.

Amplification used 60 V beta primers and 13 J beta primers. The protocol was immunoSEQ multiplex PCR, while the TCRdb copy is restricted to in-frame clones and leaves out a portion. The sample gives 80,000 to 100,000 clones, 75% to 85% of which show up once; almost 6% is in the top ten. As to this clone: What it binds is not known.

The source of this sequence is a human donor with glioblastoma. The sequencing here drew on blood, taken before dendritic cell vaccination.

The CDR3 region is CASGLVEIYGYTF. The CDR3 region has the DNA TGTGCCAGCGGGTTAGTGGAGATCTATGGCTACACCTTC. This chain joins TRBV28 and TRBJ1-2; no firm D call. This CDR3 spans 13 amino acids. Trimming removed 8 bases at V and 4 bases at J, with 14 bases between. Looked up from germline, CDR1 is MDHEN and CDR2 is SYDVKM.